These 12 T cell receptor beta chains were all obtained from the same sample, sequenced in a study of shared clonotypes between healthy human individuals. Using immunoSEQ multiplex PCR, the repertoire was profiled, and TCRdb retains in-frame clones only, with some absent. The sample carries approximately 590,000 clones, nearly 97% recorded once. Positive CCR7 selection of CD45RO-negative cells yielded the naive CD8 cells, and terminally differentiated effector memory CD45RA+ cells were excluded. The sequenced material came from naive CD8+ T cells sorted from blood. The receptors originated from a woman younger than 45 in good health.

V gene TRBV11-2 combines with J gene TRBJ2-7; maybe TRBD2 (5 bases). The CDR3 extends over 15 amino acids. Germline CDR1 SGHAT, CDR2 FQNNGV. Trimming took off 3 bases at V and 1 base at J, with 13 bases between the two ends. The CDR3 reads CASSLGIAPSYEQYF. For the CDR3, the DNA is TGTGCCAGCAGCTTGGGAATAGCGCCTTCCTACGAGCAGTACTTC. Variable domain in full (rest from reference TRBV11-2 and TRBJ2-7): EAGVAQSPRYKIIEKRQSVAFWCNPISGHATLYWYQQILGQGPKLLIQFQNNGVVDDSQLPKDRFSAERLKGVDSTLKIQPAKLEDSAVYLCASSLGIAPSYEQYFGPGTRLTVT.

This clone has more than one count but fewer than ten. The CDR3 nucleotides read TGTGCCAGGGGTGGTGAGCAGTTCTTC. Its translation is CARGGEQFF. The chain carries TRBV28 and TRBJ2-1, with D uncertain. Germline V gene data show CDR1 as MDHEN and CDR2 as SYDVKM. The CDR3 totals 9 residues. The V end was cut by 9 bases, the J end by 9 bases, with 6 bases between. The complete variable domain, with remaining parts taken from reference TRBV28 and TRBJ2-1, reads DVKVTQSSRYLVKRTGEKVFLECVQDMDHENMFWYRQDPGLGLRLIYFSYDVKMKEKGDIPEGYSVSREKKERFSLILESASTNQTSMYLCARGGEQFFGPGTRLTVL.

This chain joins TRBV11-2 and TRBJ2-7; perhaps D is TRBD1 or TRBD2 (5 bases each). V gave up 3 bases and J gave up 2 bases, with 23 bases separating them. The CDR3 spans 18 residues. The germline gives CDR1 SGHAT, CDR2 FQNNGV. The CDR3 is CASSLVGTRNPTTYEQYF. CDR3 DNA: TGTGCCAGCAGCTTGGTTGGGACCCGGAACCCTACTACCTACGAGCAGTACTTC. Combining the CDR3 with reference TRBV11-2 and TRBJ2-7 gives the whole variable domain EAGVAQSPRYKIIEKRQSVAFWCNPISGHATLYWYQQILGQGPKLLIQFQNNGVVDDSQLPKDRFSAERLKGVDSTLKIQPAKLEDSAVYLCASSLVGTRNPTTYEQYFGPGTRLTVT.

Turning to this clone: Other DNA sequences in this sample translate to the same CDR3. This rearrangement joins TRBV27 to TRBJ1-1, with TRBD1 matching 8 bases. CDR1 is MNHEY and CDR2 is SMNVEV in the germline V gene (reference sequence). Trimming at V came to 5 bases and at J to 3 bases, leaving 17 bases not matched to a gene. The CDR3 runs to 18 residues. The CDR3 spells CASSPLGRAGGTDTEAFF. The DNA of the CDR3 is TGTGCCAGCAGTCCTCTCGGCCGCGCAGGGGGCACGGACACTGAAGCTTTCTTT.

This CDR3 is CASSPGQGDYEQYF. CDR3 DNA: TGTGCCAGCAGCCCGGGACAGGGGGATTACGAGCAGTACTTC. The genes are TRBV5-4 and TRBJ2-7, with 11 bases lining up with TRBD1. The CDR3 totals 14 residues. After removal of 4 bases from V and 4 bases from J, the junction contained 4 bases not matched to a gene. CDR1 is SGHNT, CDR2 YYREEE, per germline (reference sequence).

This chain links TRBV11-2 with TRBJ2-7, with D possibly matching TRBD1 (6 bases). CDR1 is SGHAT, CDR2 FQNNGV, per germline. The CDR3 runs to 16 residues. V lost 0 bases and J 6 bases, leaving 18 bases between the germline ends. CDR3 DNA: TGTGCCAGCAGCTTAGAACTTGCCGGGACAAAATCCGAGCAGTACTTC. Its protein is CASSLELAGTKSEQYF.

The chain joins TRBV4-1 to TRBJ2-2; 7 bases match TRBD2. Germline CDR1 and CDR2: MGHRA and YSYEKL. Germline trimming cut 1 base from V and 6 bases from J; bases unmatched to any gene: 8. This CDR3 contains 16 residues. CDR3 sequence: CASSQVNLGGAGELFF. The CDR3 region has the DNA TGCGCCAGCAGCCAAGTGAATTTGGGAGGGGCCGGGGAGCTGTTTTTT.

J is TRBJ2-7 and V is TRBV19; D gene ambiguous. CDR1 is LNHDA, CDR2 SQIVND, per germline (reference sequence). This CDR3 has 17 amino acids. V lost 6 bases to trimming and J lost 3 bases, with 24 bases between them. The CDR3, as DNA: TGTGCCAGTAGCCAAGTAGTTGTCCGTGGTATGATCTACGAGCAGTACTTC. This sequence encodes CASSQVVVRGMIYEQYF. The full variable domain, its missing parts supplied by reference TRBV19 and TRBJ2-7, is DGGITQSPKYLFRKEGQNVTLSCEQNLNHDAMYWYRQDPGQGLRLIYYSQIVNDFQKGDIAEGYSVSREKKESFPLTVTSAQKNPTAFYLCASSQVVVRGMIYEQYFGPGTRLTVT.

The chain has TRBV5-6 and TRBJ2-1; tentative D call: TRBD1 (5 bases). The CDR3 spans 16 residues. Per germline, CDR1 SGHDT and CDR2 YYEEEE. The V end was cut by 0 bases, the J end by 3 bases, with 13 bases between. CDR3 loop: CASSLASRALYNEQFF. DNA of the CDR3: TGTGCCAGCAGCTTGGCGTCCAGGGCCCTCTACAATGAGCAGTTCTTC.

V gene TRBV28 combines with J gene TRBJ2-1, with a tentative D call TRBD2 (7 bases). Trimming shortened V by 6 bases and J by 4 bases, and 16 bases separated the two germline ends. The CDR3 spans 15 residues. Germline V gene sequence: CDR1 MDHEN, CDR2 SYDVKM. The DNA for the CDR3 is TGTGCCAGCAGGTATCGAGCGGGACATTACAATGAGCAGTTCTTC. Residues: CASRYRAGHYNEQFF. Looking up the rest from reference TRBV28 and TRBJ2-1 gives the full variable domain: DVKVTQSSRYLVKRTGEKVFLECVQDMDHENMFWYRQDPGLGLRLIYFSYDVKMKEKGDIPEGYSVSREKKERFSLILESASTNQTSMYLCASRYRAGHYNEQFFGPGTRLTVL.

This clone was detected once. This sequence joins TRBV7-2 and TRBJ2-2, with D uncertain. V shed 2 bases and J shed 1 base, with 8 bases lying between them. Germline assignment: CDR1 SGHTA and CDR2 FQGNSA. The CDR3 runs to 15 residues. CDR3 sequence (DNA): TGTGCCAGCAGCTTACATGCACGGAACACCGGGGAGCTGTTTTTT. Protein sequence: CASSLHARNTGELFF.

The chain recombines TRBV27 with TRBJ1-1; 8 bases line up with TRBD1. V shed 8 bases, J shed 2 bases, and the junction held 7 bases outside the gene matches. In germline, CDR1 is MNHEY, CDR2 SMNVEV (reference sequence). This CDR3 region has 14 residues. DNA for the CDR3: TGTGCCAGCCGTGACAGGGGTCGAAACACTGAAGCTTTCTTT. Amino acid sequence: CASRDRGRNTEAFF.